The T cell receptor (beta chain) under discussion was sequenced for a study of T cell responses to AZD1222 COVID-19 vaccine. The CDR3 loop spans 14 amino acids. Per the germline V gene, CDR1 is SGHTA and CDR2 is FQGNSA. The V and J ends lost 1 base and 3 bases respectively, with 9 bases between them. This clone was observed a single time. The table came from immunoSEQ multiplex PCR; TCRdb's copy has only in-frame clones and leaves some out. This table holds 100,000 to 150,000 clones, 75% to 90% found once. This chain links TRBV7-2 with TRBJ1-1, with D maybe TRBD1 (6 bases). This sequence originates from an adult who received the AZD1222 COVID-19 vaccine. Specimen: peripheral blood, collected 28 days after the second AZD1222 dose. The CDR3 nucleotides are TGTGCCAGCAGCTTAGTGGACAGCGACACTGAAGCTTTCTTT. Translated, it gives CASSLVDSDTEAFF.